This entry concerns a single T cell receptor (beta chain). The entry originates in a study of human T cells and chemical hapten exposure. Indicated time point: pre-sensitization, week 0. The treatment here: therapeutic diphenylcyclopropenone sensitization with weekly scalp DPC. TCRdb reprocessed the RACE reads with MiXCR, giving one entry per CDR3 protein. The sample includes more than 300,000 distinct CDR3 sequences, around 5.5% of them seen just once. This CDR3 comprises 14 residues. Germline V gene data show CDR1 as MNHNS and CDR2 as SASEGT. Trimming removed 5 bases from V and 4 bases from J; junction bases left unmatched: 7.

V and J are TRBV6-1 and TRBJ1-2; TRBD1 matches 7 bases. The TCR comes from a young woman with alopecia areata. Some clones in this sample may be carry-over from other donors' samples. The sequencing used whole blood, collected in connection with sensitization to the hapten diphenylcyclopropenone (DPC). The CDR3 coding sequence is TGTGCCAGCAGTAGACAGGGTATCGGCTATGGCTACACCTTC. Translating gives CASSRQGIGYGYTF.